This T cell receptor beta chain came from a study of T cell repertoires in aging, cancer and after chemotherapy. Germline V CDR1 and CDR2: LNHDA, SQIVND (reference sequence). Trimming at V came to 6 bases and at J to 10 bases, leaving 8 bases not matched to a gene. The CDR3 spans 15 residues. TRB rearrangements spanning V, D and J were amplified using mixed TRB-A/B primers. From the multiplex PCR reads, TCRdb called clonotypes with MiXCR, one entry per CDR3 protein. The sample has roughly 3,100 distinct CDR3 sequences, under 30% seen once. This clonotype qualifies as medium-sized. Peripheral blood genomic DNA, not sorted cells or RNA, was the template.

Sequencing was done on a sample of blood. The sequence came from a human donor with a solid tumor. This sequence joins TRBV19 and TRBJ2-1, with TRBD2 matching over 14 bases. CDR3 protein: CASSAGLAGGGEQFF. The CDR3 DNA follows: TGTGCCAGTAGCGCTGGACTAGCGGGAGGAGGAGAGCAGTTCTTC.